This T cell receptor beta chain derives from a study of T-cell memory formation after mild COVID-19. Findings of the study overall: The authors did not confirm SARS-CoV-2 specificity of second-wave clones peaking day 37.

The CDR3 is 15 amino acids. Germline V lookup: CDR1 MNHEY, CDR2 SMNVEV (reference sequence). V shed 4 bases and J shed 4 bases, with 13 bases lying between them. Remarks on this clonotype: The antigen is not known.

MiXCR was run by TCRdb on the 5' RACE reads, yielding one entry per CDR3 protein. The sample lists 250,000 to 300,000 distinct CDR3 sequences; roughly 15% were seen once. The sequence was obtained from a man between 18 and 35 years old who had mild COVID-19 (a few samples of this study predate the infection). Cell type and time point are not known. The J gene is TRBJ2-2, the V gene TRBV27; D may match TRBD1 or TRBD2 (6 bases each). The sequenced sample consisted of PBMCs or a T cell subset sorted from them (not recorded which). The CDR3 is CASSWGAGGTGELFF. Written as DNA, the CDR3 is TGTGCCAGCAGTTGGGGGGCCGGGGGCACCGGGGAGCTGTTTTTT.